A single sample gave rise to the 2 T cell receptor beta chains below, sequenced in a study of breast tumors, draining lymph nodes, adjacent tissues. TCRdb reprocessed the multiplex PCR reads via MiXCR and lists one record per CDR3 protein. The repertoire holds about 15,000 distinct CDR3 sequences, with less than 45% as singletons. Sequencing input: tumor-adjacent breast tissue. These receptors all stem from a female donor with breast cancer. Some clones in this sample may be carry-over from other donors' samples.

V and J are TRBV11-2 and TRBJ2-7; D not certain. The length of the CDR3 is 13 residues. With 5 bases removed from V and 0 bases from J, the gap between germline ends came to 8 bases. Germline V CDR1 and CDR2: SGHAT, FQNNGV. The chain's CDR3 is CASSLPYSYEQYF. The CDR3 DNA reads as TGTGCCAGCAGCCTACCGTACTCCTACGAGCAGTACTTC.

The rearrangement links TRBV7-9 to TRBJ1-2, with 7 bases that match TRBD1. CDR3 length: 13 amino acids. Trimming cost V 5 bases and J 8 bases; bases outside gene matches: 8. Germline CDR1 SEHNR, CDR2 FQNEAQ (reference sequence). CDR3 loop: CASSGQAAEGYTF. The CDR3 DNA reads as TGTGCCAGCAGCGGACAGGCCGCGGAGGGCTACACCTTC.